Each of the 23 T cell receptor beta chains below was sequenced from the same sample in a study of blood T cell repertoires in COVID-19. This table comes from immunoSEQ multiplex PCR, and its TCRdb copy is limited to in-frame clones, with some not included. The top ten hold 0.85% to 1% of the sample, which has around 260,000 clones, approximately 85% seen once. Sequencing was carried out using peripheral blood. The receptors shown here come from a human donor with COVID-19, enrolled during active disease. The donor label of this sample is uncertain.

The gene calls are TRBV4-3 and TRBJ2-2, with 15 bases lining up with TRBD2. The V and J ends lost 2 bases and 5 bases, in that order; junction bases with no gene match: 18. The CDR3 is 22 amino acids. The germline V gene encodes CDR1 LGHNA and CDR2 YSLEER. The DNA for the CDR3 is TGCGCCAGCAGCCAATATTACCGGACTAGCGGGAGGGCCCTGAGTTGGACCGGGGAGCTGTTTTTT. Translation: CASSQYYRTSGRALSWTGELFF.

The gene calls are TRBV2 and TRBJ2-1; weak D call: TRBD2 (6 bases). The CDR3 runs 15 residues. Between the trimmed V and J ends, which lost 5 bases and 8 bases, there was a span of 19 bases. The germline V gene has CDR1 SNHLY and CDR2 FYNNEI. This CDR3 is CASSPIAVGVDEQFF. The CDR3 DNA sequence: TGTGCCAGCAGTCCTATAGCGGTTGGGGTCGATGAGCAGTTCTTC.

This rearrangement joins TRBV27 to TRBJ1-6, with a possible D match to TRBD1 (6 bases). With 6 bases removed from V and 7 bases from J, the gap between germline ends came to 13 bases. The CDR3 is made up of 14 amino acids. Germline V CDR1 and CDR2: MNHEY, SMNVEV (reference sequence). Written as DNA, the CDR3 is TGTGCCAGCAGCGGGACAAGACACAATTCACCCCTCCACTTT. Translating gives CASSGTRHNSPLHF.

The chain combines TRBV5-5 with TRBJ1-2; 7 bases are a match to TRBD1. Unmatched junction bases numbered 6, after V lost 5 bases and J lost 2 bases. The CDR3 consists of 14 residues. Germline lookup yields CDR1 SGHKS and CDR2 YYEKEE (reference sequence). This CDR3 is CASSPGDSNYGYTF. The CDR3 DNA sequence: TGTGCCAGCAGTCCCGGGGACAGCAACTATGGCTACACCTTC.

This clone has just a few counts. The V call is TRBV13, the J call TRBJ1-2; no reliable D call. The germline V gene has CDR1 PRHDT and CDR2 FYEKMQ (reference sequence). V shed 5 bases and J shed 5 bases, with 15 bases lying between them. The CDR3 extends over 14 amino acids. CDR3 DNA sequence: TGTGCCAGCAGCGGCATCCGGGAACCATATGGCTACACCTTC. It yields the protein CASSGIREPYGYTF.

Notes on this clone: Compared with germline, one end of the junction differs, possibly owing to a read error. Additional DNA sequences in this sample encode the identical CDR3. V usage is TRBV5-1 and J usage is TRBJ2-3; no clear D. Germline CDR1 is SGHRS and CDR2 is YFSETQ. This CDR3 is built from 13 residues. The CDR3 DNA follows: TGCGCCAGCAGCTCACTGGGCACCGATACGCAGTATTTT. Its protein is CASSSLGTDTQYF.

The chain carries TRBV6-4 and TRBJ1-2; D not certain. The CDR3 consists of 15 residues. V was clipped by 4 bases and J by 0 bases, with 12 bases between them. Germline assignment: CDR1 MRHNA and CDR2 SNTAGT. The CDR3 DNA is TGTGCCAGCAGTGCGGAAGAAGGAGCTAACTATGGCTACACCTTC. Its translation is CASSAEEGANYGYTF.

A word on this clone: Other DNA sequences in this specimen translate into the identical CDR3. This rearrangement joins TRBV30 to TRBJ2-2; D is possibly TRBD2 (6 bases). V lost 2 bases and J 0 bases, leaving 7 bases between the germline ends. Germline CDR1 reads GTSNPN; CDR2 reads SVGIG (reference sequence). There are 14 residues in the CDR3. CDR3 nucleotides: TGTGCCTGGAGTAGACTAGCGAACACCGGGGAGCTGTTTTTT. Translating gives CAWSRLANTGELFF.

As for this clone: The same CDR3 arises from other DNA sequences in this sample as well. The rearrangement links TRBV30 to TRBJ1-6; 8 nucleotides align to TRBD1. CDR1 and CDR2 from the germline V gene are GTSNPN and SVGIG (reference sequence). The CDR3 runs to 12 residues. Germline trimming cut 5 bases from V and 7 bases from J; bases unmatched to any gene: 1. The CDR3, as DNA: TGTGCCTGGGACAGGGGCAATTCACCCCTCCACTTT. It yields the protein CAWDRGNSPLHF.

The chain carries TRBV7-2 and TRBJ2-5; a weak D match, TRBD1 (6 bases). Germline V lookup: CDR1 SGHTA, CDR2 FQGNSA. This CDR3 has 14 residues. Trimming stripped 5 bases from V and 2 bases from J, with 12 bases between. The CDR3 sequence: CASSAGATQETQYF. DNA for the CDR3: TGTGCCAGCAGCGCAGGGGCCACTCAAGAGACCCAGTACTTC.

V usage is TRBV12-3 or TRBV12-4 and J usage is TRBJ1-1; tentatively, D is TRBD1 (5 bases). V was cut by 3 bases and J by 3 bases, with 8 bases left in between. The CDR3 runs 13 residues. In DNA form, the CDR3 reads TGTGCCAGCAGTTTCAGGGAATACACTGAAGCTTTCTTT. Translation: CASSFREYTEAFF.

This clone was counted between two and nine times. V gene TRBV6-5 combines with J gene TRBJ2-1, with D hard to call. The CDR3 consists of 14 residues. Germline CDR1 reads MNHEY; CDR2 reads SVGAGI. The V end was cut by 2 bases, the J end by 6 bases, with 11 bases between. The CDR3 region is CASSYNFLSNEQFF. DNA of the CDR3: TGTGCCAGCAGTTACAATTTCCTATCCAATGAGCAGTTCTTC.

The rearrangement uses TRBV5-5 and TRBJ1-4; unclear D gene. The CDR3 has 14 amino acids. Germline V gene lookup returns CDR1 SGHKS and CDR2 YYEKEE (reference sequence). Trimming left V 2 bases short and J 6 bases short, with 11 bases between. CDR3 DNA sequence: TGTGCCAGCAGCTTTGAAGGGCGGGATGAAAAACTGTTTTTT. As protein: CASSFEGRDEKLFF.

The CDR3, as DNA: TGCGCCAGCAGCTCCTCGGGACTAGCGGACCCCTGGTTCTTC. Its protein product is CASSSSGLADPWFF. The chain joins TRBV5-1 to TRBJ2-1, with 11 nucleotides matching TRBD2. The germline V gene encodes CDR1 SGHRS and CDR2 YFSETQ. J gave up 15 bases and V 3 bases, and 11 bases lay outside the gene matches. The CDR3 totals 14 residues.

The genes are TRBV5-1 and TRBJ1-4; tentative D call: TRBD1 (6 bases). The CDR3 runs 16 residues. The germline V gene has CDR1 SGHRS and CDR2 YFSETQ. V shed 4 bases and J shed 1 base, with 14 bases lying between them. The CDR3 DNA sequence: TGCGCCAGCAGCACCACCACAGGGCTAACTAATGAAAAACTGTTTTTT. Residues: CASSTTTGLTNEKLFF.

The chain uses TRBV7-8 and TRBJ2-2; no firm D call. Looked up from germline, CDR1 is SGHVS and CDR2 is FQNEAQ. CDR3 length: 13 amino acids. Trimming stripped 5 bases from V and 5 bases from J, with 9 bases between. The CDR3 reads CASSRSVTGELFF. The CDR3 DNA is TGTGCCAGCAGCCGCAGTGTGACCGGGGAGCTGTTTTTT.

The gene calls are TRBV3-1 (or the pseudogene TRBV3-2) and TRBJ2-1, with unresolved D. Germline V lookup: CDR1 LGHDT, CDR2 YNNKEL (reference sequence). The V and J ends lost 4 bases and 6 bases respectively, with 10 bases between them. This CDR3 contains 13 residues. The CDR3 DNA is TGTGCCAGCAGCCGGGCAGAGTCCAATGAGCAGTTCTTC. Its protein is CASSRAESNEQFF.

The J gene is TRBJ1-5, the V gene TRBV3-1 (or the pseudogene TRBV3-2); TRBD1 matches at 10 bases. The CDR3 runs 17 residues. Germline V gene data show CDR1 as LGHDT and CDR2 as YNNKEL (reference sequence). V gave up 0 bases and J gave up 2 bases; unmatched junction bases: 4. CDR3: CASSQEGQGICNQPQHF. The CDR3 bases are TGTGCCAGCAGCCAAGAGGGACAGGGGATTTGCAATCAGCCCCAGCATTTT.

The chain links TRBV7-2 to TRBJ1-2; D is uncertain. The CDR3 is 14 residues long. Between the trimmed V and J ends, which lost 0 bases and 4 bases, there was a span of 9 bases. Per germline, CDR1 SGHTA and CDR2 FQGNSA. The CDR3 loop is CASSLAMAAYGYTF. In DNA form, the CDR3 reads TGTGCCAGCAGCTTAGCGATGGCGGCCTATGGCTACACCTTC.

This chain joins TRBV24-1 and TRBJ2-1; 12 nucleotides match TRBD1. The ends lost 1 base at V and 8 bases at J; junction bases unmatched: 11. The CDR3 length is 18 residues. Germline CDR1 reads KGHDR; CDR2 reads SFDVKD. The CDR3 DNA sequence: TGTGCCACCAGTGATTTAAGAAGTCGGGACAGGGGGCTCCATGAGCAGTTCTTC. Its translation is CATSDLRSRDRGLHEQFF.

The chain employs TRBV7-9 and TRBJ2-7, with a tentative D call TRBD1 (6 bases). The CDR3 extends over 13 amino acids. Trimming took 1 base from V and 7 from J, leaving 11 bases between them. CDR1 is SEHNR and CDR2 is FQNEAQ in the germline V gene (reference sequence). CDR3 nucleotide sequence: TGTGCCAGCAGCTTAGTAGGGGGTCGTGAGCAGTACTTC. The encoded protein is CASSLVGGREQYF.

The chain has TRBV5-1 and TRBJ2-3; TRBD1 aligns across 7 bases. Losses at the gene ends were 0 bases for V and 4 bases for J; bases not matched to a gene: 2. The CDR3 is 14 amino acids. The germline V gene has CDR1 SGHRS and CDR2 YFSETQ. This chain's CDR3 is CASSLEGGADTQYF. CDR3 coding DNA: TGCGCCAGCAGCTTGGAAGGGGGCGCAGATACGCAGTATTTT.

The CDR3 bases are TGTGCCAGCAGCCAGGGGGGCGATGAGCAGTTCTTC. Its translation is CASSQGGDEQFF. The chain joins TRBV21-1 to TRBJ2-1; no check of the table's D call, TRBD1, against the DNA was made. TRBV21-1 is a pseudogene segment. The CDR3 loop spans 12 amino acids.